This TCR beta chain was sequenced in a study of shared clonotypes between healthy human individuals (TCRdb year 2020). For the study in its entirety: The cohort comprised a couple of women and a few men aged 18 to 49 years. For each donor, CD4 naive and CD4 memory were each given three plates, CD8 naive was given two plates, and CD8 memory was given one plate. To estimate repertoire size and how much clonotype sharing occurs between individuals, the study deeply sequenced the blood TCR repertoires of 5 or 6 healthy adults. Different laboratories and diverse techniques were used to prepare libraries and sequence TCR repertoires, to increase sequencing depth and limit assay-specific biases. Leukapheresis yielded between about 0.94 and 10 billion PBMCs per donor. Broader findings and caveats from the paper: Because the study included a small number of donors, the genetic and exposure-history diversity represented was limited. Incomplete sequencing was indicated by rarefaction of sorted-subset datasets, despite the large sequencing depth. Larger estimated clonotype richness was generally found for naive subsets than for memory subsets. Pairwise subsampling indicated that sequencing depth was expected to affect the degree of clonotype sharing among donors. Compared with non-shared clonotypes, clonotypes shared by all four sorted-subset donors had higher generation probabilities. Across a few donors, approximately 4.6% of naive CD4, approximately 3.5% of naive CD8, under 2.5% of memory CD4, and approximately 0.4% of memory CD8 clonotypes were shared. Sampling was restricted to blood, and TCR repertoires in tissue are likely to differ from TCR repertoires in blood.

Spanning cysteine to phenylalanine, the CDR3 consists of 11 amino acids. Only the CDR3 region is kept as DNA, spanning 33 bases read in frame from base 1. As for this clone: What this receptor recognizes is not known. Qualities for individual bases were not recorded, and no much larger clone is one base off.

TCR CDR3 regions were amplified from genomic DNA by multiplex PCR using the deep immunoSEQ assay. Extracted genomic DNA from each cell subset was spread evenly across all wells of several immunoSEQ 96-well plates, with each plate serving as a replicate. For sorted subsets, 200 ng of genomic DNA, equivalent to around 31,000 T cell genomes, went into each replicate PCR. The purified libraries were quantified using a Qubit 3.0 fluorometer, sized with a Bioanalyzer 2100, and then quantified again using the KAPA Library Quantification kit. A separate single-read 150-cycle Illumina NextSeq 550 flow cell was used to sequence each immunoSEQ 96-well plate. The source study handled its data this way. Because only junctional sequences without quality scores were contained in the immunoSEQ output, filtering matching that applied to full-length reads could not be performed. Sequences were annotated with PyIR, a Python wrapper for IgBLAST v1.9, and V/J genes and CDR3 were assigned using IMGT germline references. Any read was removed if the V/J assignment was weak (E-value above 1e-6), the CDR3 was missing, or the read contained stop codons, out-of-frame junctions, or ambiguous translated residues. A V3J clonotype was defined by an identical inferred V gene, J gene, and CDR3 amino acid sequence. Percentage overlap between repertoires was computed as shared unique clonotypes divided by the size of the smaller repertoire. RTK rarefaction, the Chao1 estimator, and Recon v2.1 estimates of unobserved clonotypes were used to assess repertoire richness. Generation probabilities were computed with OLGA for all TCRbeta clonotypes obtained by the gDNA method from a handful of donors. The immuneACCESS repertoire file appears here via TCRdb, limited to in-frame rearrangements. These files lack a portion of the clones; in checked studies, under half of the deficit traces to unresolved V genes, and the cause of the others is not known. D and trimming were read from the DNA, whereas the V and J calls and clone size are those reported in that table. The sample data list over a million clones, and around 95% of these were observed just once. The biggest ten clones account for approximately 1% of the sample.

The donors were healthy, HIV-negative adults who had no recently reported acute infections or vaccinations. All donors were Caucasian adults living in Nashville, Tennessee, USA. CD4+ T cells were enriched by magnetic negative selection; naive cells were then positively selected on CD45RA, and the negative fraction formed the memory subset. Blood was obtained by leukapheresis, after which PBMCs were separated by Ficoll-Histopaque density gradient centrifugation and cryopreserved in liquid nitrogen vapor phase. Analytical flow cytometry was used to check the purity and quantity of every magnetically sorted T cell population. Genomic DNA was isolated from each sorted fraction and quantified by UV absorbance on a Nanodrop 2000c.

The sample consisted of naive CD4+ T cells sorted from blood. The intended sense of this specimen's cell subset or site label: CD45RA+ positively selected. The chain uses TRBV21-1 and TRBJ1-3. TRBV21-1 is deemed a pseudogene. This receptor was identified in a young man in good health. The DNA is as follows: TGTGCCAGCAGCAGGAGAAACACCATATATTTT. Its coded protein is CASSRRNTIYF.